This paragraph covers one T cell receptor beta chain sequence. Its antigen remains unknown. These data originate in a study of cytomegalovirus exposure and HLA in healthy donors. Study-wide results and caveats: Researchers counted around 150 TCR beta chains as cytomegalovirus-associated.

V was trimmed by 1 base and J by 5 bases, leaving 6 bases between them. Germline loops: CDR1 MDHEN, CDR2 SYDVKM. The CDR3 covers 13 residues. Produced via immunoSEQ multiplex PCR; TCRdb's table is partial and in-frame only. There are approximately 60,000 clones in the sample; about 95% occur only once, and about 6.4% lies in the top ten. The receptor comes from a woman between 18 and 30 years old in good health and CMV-seropositive. This chain uses TRBV28 with TRBJ2-1; D is unclear. The sample taken for sequencing was PBMCs. CDR3: CASSLYADNEQFF. The CDR3 DNA is TGTGCCAGCAGTTTATACGCGGACAATGAGCAGTTCTTC.